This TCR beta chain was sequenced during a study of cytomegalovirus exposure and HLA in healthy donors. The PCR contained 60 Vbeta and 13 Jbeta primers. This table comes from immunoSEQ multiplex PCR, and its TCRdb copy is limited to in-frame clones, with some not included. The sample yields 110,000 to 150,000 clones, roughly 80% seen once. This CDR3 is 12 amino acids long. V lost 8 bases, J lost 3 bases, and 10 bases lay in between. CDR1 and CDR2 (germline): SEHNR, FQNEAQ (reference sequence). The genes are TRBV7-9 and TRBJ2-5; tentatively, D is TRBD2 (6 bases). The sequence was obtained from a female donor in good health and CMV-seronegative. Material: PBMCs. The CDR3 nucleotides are TGTGCCAGCCGGGAGTTGGAAGAGACCCAGTACTTC. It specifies CASRELEETQYF. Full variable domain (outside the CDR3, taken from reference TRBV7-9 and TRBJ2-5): DTGVSQNPRHKITKRGQNVTFRCDPISEHNRLYWYRQTLGQGPEFLTYFQNEAQLEKSRLLSDRFSAERPKGSFSTLEIQRTEQGDSAMYLCASRELEETQYFGPGTRLLVL.